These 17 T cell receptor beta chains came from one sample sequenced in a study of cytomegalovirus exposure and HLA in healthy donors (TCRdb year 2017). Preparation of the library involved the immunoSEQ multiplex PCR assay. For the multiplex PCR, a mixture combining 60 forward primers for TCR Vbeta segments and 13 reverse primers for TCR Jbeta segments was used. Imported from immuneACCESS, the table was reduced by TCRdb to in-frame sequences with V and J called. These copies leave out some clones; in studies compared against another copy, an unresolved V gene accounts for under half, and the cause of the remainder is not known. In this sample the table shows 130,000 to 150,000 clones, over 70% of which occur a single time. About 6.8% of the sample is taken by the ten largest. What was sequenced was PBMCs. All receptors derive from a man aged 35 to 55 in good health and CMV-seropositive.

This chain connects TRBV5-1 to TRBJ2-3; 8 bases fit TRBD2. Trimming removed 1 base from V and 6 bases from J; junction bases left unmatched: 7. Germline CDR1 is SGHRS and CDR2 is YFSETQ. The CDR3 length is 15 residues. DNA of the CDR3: TGCGCCAGCAGCTTGACCGGGGGGGCCGGGGATACGCAGTATTTT. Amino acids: CASSLTGGAGDTQYF.

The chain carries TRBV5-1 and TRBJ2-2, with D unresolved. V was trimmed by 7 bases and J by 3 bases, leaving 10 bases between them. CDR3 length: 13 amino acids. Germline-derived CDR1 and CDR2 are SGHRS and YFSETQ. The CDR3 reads CASRPVYTGELFF. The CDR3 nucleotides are TGCGCCAGCCGCCCGGTGTACACCGGGGAGCTGTTTTTT. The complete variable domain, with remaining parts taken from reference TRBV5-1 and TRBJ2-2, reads KAGVTQTPRYLIKTRGQQVTLSCSPISGHRSVSWYQQTPGQGLQFLFEYFSETQRNKGNFPGRFSGRQFSNSRSEMNVSTLELGDSALYLCASRPVYTGELFFGEGSRLTVL.

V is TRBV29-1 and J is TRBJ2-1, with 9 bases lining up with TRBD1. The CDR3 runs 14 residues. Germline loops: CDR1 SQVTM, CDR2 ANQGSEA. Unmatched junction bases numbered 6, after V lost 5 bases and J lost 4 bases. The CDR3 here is CSVPRQGVYNEQFF. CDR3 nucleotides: TGCAGCGTTCCCCGACAGGGGGTGTACAATGAGCAGTTCTTC.

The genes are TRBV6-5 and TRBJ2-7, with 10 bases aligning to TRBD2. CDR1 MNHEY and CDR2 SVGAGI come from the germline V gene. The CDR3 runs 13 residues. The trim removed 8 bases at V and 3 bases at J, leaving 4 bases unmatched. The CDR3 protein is CASGTSGIYEQYF. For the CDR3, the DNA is TGTGCCAGCGGTACTAGCGGGATCTACGAGCAGTACTTC.

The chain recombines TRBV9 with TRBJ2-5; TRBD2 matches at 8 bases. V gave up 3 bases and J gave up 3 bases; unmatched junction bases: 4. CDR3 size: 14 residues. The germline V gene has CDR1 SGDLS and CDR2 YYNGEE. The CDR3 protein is CASSAGGRKETQYF. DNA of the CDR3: TGTGCCAGCAGCGCGGGGGGGAGAAAAGAGACCCAGTACTTC.

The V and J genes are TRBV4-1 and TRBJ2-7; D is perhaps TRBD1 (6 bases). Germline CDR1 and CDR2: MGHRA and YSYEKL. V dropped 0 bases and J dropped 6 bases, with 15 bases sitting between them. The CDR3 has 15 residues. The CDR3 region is CASSQDGLQGPEQYF. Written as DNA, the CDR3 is TGCGCCAGCAGCCAAGATGGGCTCCAGGGGCCCGAGCAGTACTTC.

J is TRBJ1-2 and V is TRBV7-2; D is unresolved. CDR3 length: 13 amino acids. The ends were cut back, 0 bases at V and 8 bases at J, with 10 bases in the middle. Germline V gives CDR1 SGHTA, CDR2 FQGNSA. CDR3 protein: CASSLARETGYTF. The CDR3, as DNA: TGTGCCAGCAGCTTAGCGCGAGAAACGGGCTACACCTTC.

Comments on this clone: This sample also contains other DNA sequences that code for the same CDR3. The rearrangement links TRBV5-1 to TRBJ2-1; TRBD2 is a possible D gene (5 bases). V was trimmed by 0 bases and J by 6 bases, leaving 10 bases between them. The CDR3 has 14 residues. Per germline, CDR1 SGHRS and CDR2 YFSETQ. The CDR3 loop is CASSLAGVSNEQFF. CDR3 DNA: TGCGCCAGCAGCTTGGCCGGGGTAAGCAATGAGCAGTTCTTC. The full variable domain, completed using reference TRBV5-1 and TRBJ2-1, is KAGVTQTPRYLIKTRGQQVTLSCSPISGHRSVSWYQQTPGQGLQFLFEYFSETQRNKGNFPGRFSGRQFSNSRSEMNVSTLELGDSALYLCASSLAGVSNEQFFGPGTRLTVL.

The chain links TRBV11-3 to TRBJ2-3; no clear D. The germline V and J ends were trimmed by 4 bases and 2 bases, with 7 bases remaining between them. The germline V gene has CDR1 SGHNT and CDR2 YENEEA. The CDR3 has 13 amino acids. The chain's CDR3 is CASSSPYTDTQYF. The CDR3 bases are TGTGCCAGCAGCTCCCCCTACACAGATACGCAGTATTTT.

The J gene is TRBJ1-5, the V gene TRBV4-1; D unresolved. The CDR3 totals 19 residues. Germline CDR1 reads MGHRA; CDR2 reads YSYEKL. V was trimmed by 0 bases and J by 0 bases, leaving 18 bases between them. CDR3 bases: TGCGCCAGCAGCCAAGATGGGTATGAACTAACTTATAGCAATCAGCCCCAGCATTTT. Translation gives CASSQDGYELTYSNQPQHF.

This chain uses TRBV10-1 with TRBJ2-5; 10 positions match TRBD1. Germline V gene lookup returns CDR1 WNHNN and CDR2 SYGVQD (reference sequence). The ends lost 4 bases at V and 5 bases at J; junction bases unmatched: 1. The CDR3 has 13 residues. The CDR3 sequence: CASSGQGAETQYF. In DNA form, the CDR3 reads TGCGCCAGCAGTGGACAGGGGGCGGAGACCCAGTACTTC.

The CDR3 sequence: CASSYGGQPQHF. CDR3 nucleotides: TGTGCCAGCAGCTACGGGGGTCAGCCCCAGCATTTT. The rearrangement joins TRBV7-2 to TRBJ1-5; D is possibly TRBD1 (5 bases). The CDR3 extends over 12 amino acids. Trimming took 4 bases from V and 6 from J, leaving 7 bases between them. Germline values: CDR1 SGHTA, CDR2 FQGNSA.

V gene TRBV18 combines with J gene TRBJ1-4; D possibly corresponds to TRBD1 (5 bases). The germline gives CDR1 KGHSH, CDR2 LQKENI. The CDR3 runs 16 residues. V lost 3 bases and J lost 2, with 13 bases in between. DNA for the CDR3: TGTGCCAGCTCACCTTACGGGGGGACTACTAATGAAAAACTGTTTTTT. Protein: CASSPYGGTTNEKLFF. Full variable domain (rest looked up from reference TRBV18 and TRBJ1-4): NAGVMQNPRHLVRRRGQEARLRCSPMKGHSHVYWYRQLPEEGLKFMVYLQKENIIDESGMPKERFSAEFPKEGPSILRIQQVVRGDSAAYFCASSPYGGTTNEKLFFGSGTQLSVL.

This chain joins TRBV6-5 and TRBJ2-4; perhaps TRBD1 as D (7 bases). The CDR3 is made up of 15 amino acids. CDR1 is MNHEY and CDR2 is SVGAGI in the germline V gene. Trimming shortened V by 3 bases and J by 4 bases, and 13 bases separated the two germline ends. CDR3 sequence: CASSYAGQPKNIQYF. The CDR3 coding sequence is TGTGCCAGCAGTTATGCGGGACAGCCTAAAAACATTCAGTACTTC.

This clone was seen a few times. The CDR3 here is CASSSGANEKLFF. In DNA, the CDR3 is TGTGCCAGCAGTTCGGGAGCCAATGAAAAACTGTTTTTT. The chain joins TRBV6-5 to TRBJ1-4; no definite D call. The V gene lost 4 bases and the J gene lost 5 bases, with 8 bases spanning the gap. The CDR3 has 13 amino acids. Germline V gene lookup returns CDR1 MNHEY and CDR2 SVGAGI.

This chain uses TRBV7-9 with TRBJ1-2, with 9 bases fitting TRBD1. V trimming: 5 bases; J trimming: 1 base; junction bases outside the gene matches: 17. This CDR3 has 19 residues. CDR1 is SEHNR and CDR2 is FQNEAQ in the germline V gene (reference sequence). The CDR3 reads CASSPPLPGQGPHNYGYTF. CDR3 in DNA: TGTGCCAGCAGCCCCCCCTTGCCGGGACAGGGTCCCCATAACTATGGCTACACCTTC.

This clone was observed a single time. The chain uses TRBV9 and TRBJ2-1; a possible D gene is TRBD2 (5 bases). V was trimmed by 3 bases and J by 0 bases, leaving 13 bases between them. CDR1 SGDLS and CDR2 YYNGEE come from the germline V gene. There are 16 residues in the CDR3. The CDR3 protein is CASSAVAQSSYNEQFF. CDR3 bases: TGTGCCAGCAGCGCTGTAGCGCAAAGCTCCTACAATGAGCAGTTCTTC.